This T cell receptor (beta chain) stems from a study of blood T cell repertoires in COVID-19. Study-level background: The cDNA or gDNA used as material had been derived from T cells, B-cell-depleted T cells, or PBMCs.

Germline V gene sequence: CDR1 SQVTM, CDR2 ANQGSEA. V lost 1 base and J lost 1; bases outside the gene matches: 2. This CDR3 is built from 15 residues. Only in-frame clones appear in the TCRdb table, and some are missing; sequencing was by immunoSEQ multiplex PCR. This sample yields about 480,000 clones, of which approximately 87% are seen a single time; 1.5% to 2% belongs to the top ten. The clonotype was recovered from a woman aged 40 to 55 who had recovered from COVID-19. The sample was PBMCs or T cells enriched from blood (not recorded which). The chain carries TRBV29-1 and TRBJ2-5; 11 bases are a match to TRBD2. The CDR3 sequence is CSVEGLAGPQETQYF. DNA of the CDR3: TGCAGCGTTGAAGGACTAGCGGGACCCCAAGAGACCCAGTACTTC.